The subject of this entry is one TCR beta chain. This entry comes from a study of regulatory T cells in long-lasting Graves disease. Germline V lookup: CDR1 LGHNT, CDR2 FRNRAP. V lost 0 bases and J 7 bases, leaving 18 bases between the germline ends. CDR3 length: 17 residues. Time point reported: persistent/refractory GD, antithyroid drugs over 5 years with positive TRAb. The authors made the TCR library using RNA they extracted from PBMCs. Investigators prepared the TCR beta libraries by applying iRepertoire HTBI primers and Arm-PCR of CDR3 regions. Each CDR3 protein is one row after TCRdb ran MiXCR on the multiplex PCR reads. The profile shows fewer than 550,000 distinct CDR3 sequences, roughly 21% of them singletons.

Sequencing was performed on peripheral blood mononuclear cells (PBMCs), taken when the disease was refractory, from a patient treated with antithyroid drugs. The chain couples TRBV12-5 to TRBJ2-2; D might be TRBD1 (5 bases). The TCR comes from a female donor with Graves disease. The CDR3 spells CASGLVVGRVCGGELFF. DNA of the CDR3: TGTGCTAGTGGTTTGGTAGTGGGCAGGGTCTGTGGCGGGGAGCTGTTTTTT.